Given below is one T cell receptor (beta chain) in context. Its target is unknown. The TRB libraries of cDNA were built by UMI-labeled 5' RACE. TCRdb reprocessed the 5' RACE reads; each CDR3 protein has one entry and no DNA is given. The sample holds 25,000 to 35,000 distinct CDR3 sequences. The CDR3 runs to 18 residues. The germline gives CDR1 SGDLS, CDR2 YYNGEE. Triplicate sorting captured approximately 300,000 cells each from every CD8+ T cell subset. The entry originates in a study of CXCR3-negative and CXCR3-positive naive CD8 T cells. Turning to the study itself: The TRB read total, roughly 140 million, broke down to about 1.5 +/- 0.3 million reads per library.

Study-level points and caveats: Naive cells used TRBV-TRBJ genes in much the same way whether CXCR3-negative or CXCR3-positive; memory cells did not. Memory CD8+ cells showed much lower diversity, while both naive subsets displayed comparably high diversity.

Sequences were obtained from memory CD8+ T cells from blood. This sequence joins TRBV9 and TRBJ1-6; checking the TCRdb D call of TRBD1 is not possible without DNA. The receptor comes from a human donor in good health. Some clones in this sample may be carry-over from other donors' samples. CDR3 sequence: CASSVASTTGTGNSPLHF.